The text below deals with one TCR beta chain. CDR1 and CDR2 from the germline V gene are SGHNT and YENEEA. Trimming took off 4 bases at V and 10 bases at J, with 11 bases between the two ends. This CDR3 is built from 12 residues. Genomic DNA from each subset was divided evenly over several immunoSEQ plates. The repertoire was sequenced with immunoSEQ multiplex PCR; TCRdb's copy has only in-frame clones and lacks some. There are about 2.3 million clones in the sample; more than 80% occur only once, and 0.35% to 0.5% lies in the top ten. This entry comes from a study of shared clonotypes between healthy human individuals.

This TCR came from a man younger than 35 in good health. Some clones in this sample may be carry-over from other donors' samples. The sequenced sample was naive CD4+ T cells from PBMCs. Sample subset: CD45RA+ positively selected. The chain joins TRBV11-3 to TRBJ2-1; D is possibly TRBD1 or TRBD2 (5 bases each). The DNA for the CDR3 is TGTGCCAGCAGCTCGTCCTGGGGGGAGCAGTTCTTC. This gives the protein CASSSSWGEQFF.